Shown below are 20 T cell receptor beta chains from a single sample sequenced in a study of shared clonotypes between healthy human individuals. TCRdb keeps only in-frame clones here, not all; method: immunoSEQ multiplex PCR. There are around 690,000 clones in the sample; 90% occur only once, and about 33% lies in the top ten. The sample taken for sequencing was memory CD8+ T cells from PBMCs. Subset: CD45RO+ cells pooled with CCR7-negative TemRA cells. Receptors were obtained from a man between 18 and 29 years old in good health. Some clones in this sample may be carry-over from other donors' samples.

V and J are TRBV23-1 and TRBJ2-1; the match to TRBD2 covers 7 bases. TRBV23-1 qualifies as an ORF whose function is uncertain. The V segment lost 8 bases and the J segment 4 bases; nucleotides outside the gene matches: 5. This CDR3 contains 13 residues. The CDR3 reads CASGGRYYNEQFF. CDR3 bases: TGCGCCAGCGGCGGGAGATATTACAATGAGCAGTTCTTC.

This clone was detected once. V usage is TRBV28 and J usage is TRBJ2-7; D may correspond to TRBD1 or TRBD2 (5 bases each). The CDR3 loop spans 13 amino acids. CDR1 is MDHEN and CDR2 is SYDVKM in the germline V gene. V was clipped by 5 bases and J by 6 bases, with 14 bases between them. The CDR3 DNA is TGTGCCAGCAGTCCGGTCTTCGGGGCCGAGCAGTACTTC. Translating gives CASSPVFGAEQYF.

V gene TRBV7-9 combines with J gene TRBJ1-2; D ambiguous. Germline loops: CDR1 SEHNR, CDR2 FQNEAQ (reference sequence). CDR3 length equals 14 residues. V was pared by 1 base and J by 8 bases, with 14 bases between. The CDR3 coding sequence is TGTGCCAGCAGCTTAGTTGGAAAGTCTGAGGGCTACACCTTC. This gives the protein CASSLVGKSEGYTF. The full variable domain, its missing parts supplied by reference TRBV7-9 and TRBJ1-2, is DTGVSQNPRHKITKRGQNVTFRCDPISEHNRLYWYRQTLGQGPEFLTYFQNEAQLEKSRLLSDRFSAERPKGSFSTLEIQRTEQGDSAMYLCASSLVGKSEGYTFGSGTRLTVV.

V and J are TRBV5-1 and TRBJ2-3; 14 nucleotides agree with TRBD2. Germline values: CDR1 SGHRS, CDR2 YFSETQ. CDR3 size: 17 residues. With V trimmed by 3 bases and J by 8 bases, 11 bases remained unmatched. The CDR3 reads CASSSKGLAGVDGTQYF. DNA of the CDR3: TGCGCCAGCAGCTCCAAGGGACTAGCGGGAGTTGATGGTACGCAGTATTTT.

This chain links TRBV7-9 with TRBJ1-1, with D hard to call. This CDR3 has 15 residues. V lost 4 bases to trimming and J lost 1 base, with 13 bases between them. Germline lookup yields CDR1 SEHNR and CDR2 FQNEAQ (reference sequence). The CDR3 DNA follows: TGTGCCAGCAGCTCGTTGACCGACGGGAACACTGAAGCTTTCTTT. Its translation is CASSSLTDGNTEAFF.

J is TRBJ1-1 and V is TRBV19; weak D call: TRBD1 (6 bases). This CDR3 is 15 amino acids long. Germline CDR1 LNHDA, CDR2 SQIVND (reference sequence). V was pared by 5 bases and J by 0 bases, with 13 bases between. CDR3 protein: CASSLGQFMNTEAFF. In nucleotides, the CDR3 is TGTGCCAGTAGTCTCGGACAGTTCATGAACACTGAAGCTTTCTTT.

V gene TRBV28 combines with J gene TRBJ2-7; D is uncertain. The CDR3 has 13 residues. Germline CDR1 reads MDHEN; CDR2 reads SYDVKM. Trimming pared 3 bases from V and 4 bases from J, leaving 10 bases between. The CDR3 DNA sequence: TGTGCCAGCAGTTTTTTAGGCCCGTACGAGCAGTACTTC. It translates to CASSFLGPYEQYF.

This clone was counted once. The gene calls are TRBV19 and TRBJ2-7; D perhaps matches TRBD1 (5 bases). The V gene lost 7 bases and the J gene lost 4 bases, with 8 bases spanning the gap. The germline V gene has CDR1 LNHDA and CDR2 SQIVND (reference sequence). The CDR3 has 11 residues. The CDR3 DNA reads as TGTGCCAGTATGGGGCGGTACGAGCAGTACTTC. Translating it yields CASMGRYEQYF.

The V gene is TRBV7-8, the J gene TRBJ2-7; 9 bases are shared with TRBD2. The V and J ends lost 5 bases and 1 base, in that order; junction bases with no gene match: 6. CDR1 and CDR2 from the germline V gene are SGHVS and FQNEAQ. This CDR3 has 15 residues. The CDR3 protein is CASSPKTSGSYEQYF. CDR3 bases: TGTGCCAGCAGCCCAAAGACTAGCGGTTCCTACGAGCAGTACTTC.

CDR3 nucleotide sequence: TGTGCCAGCAGCTTTTGGACAGACCCTAACTATGGCTACACCTTC. Translation: CASSFWTDPNYGYTF. The chain uses TRBV5-5 and TRBJ1-2; D may be TRBD1 (6 bases). The CDR3 is 15 residues long. Germline CDR1 is SGHKS and CDR2 is YYEKEE (reference sequence). V lost 2 bases and J lost 0, with 11 bases in between.

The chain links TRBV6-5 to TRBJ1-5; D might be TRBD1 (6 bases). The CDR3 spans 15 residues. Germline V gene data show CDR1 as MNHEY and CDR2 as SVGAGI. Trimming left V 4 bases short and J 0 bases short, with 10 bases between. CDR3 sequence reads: CASSSYRDSNQPQHF. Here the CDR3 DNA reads TGTGCCAGCAGTTCATACAGGGATAGCAATCAGCCCCAGCATTTT.

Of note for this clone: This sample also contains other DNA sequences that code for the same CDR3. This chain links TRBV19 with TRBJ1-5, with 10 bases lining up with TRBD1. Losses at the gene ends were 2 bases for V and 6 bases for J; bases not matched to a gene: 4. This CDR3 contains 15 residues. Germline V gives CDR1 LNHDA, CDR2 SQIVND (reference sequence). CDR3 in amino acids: CASSIIRDRGQPQHF. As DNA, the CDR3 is TGTGCCAGTAGTATAATACGGGACAGGGGTCAGCCCCAGCATTTT.

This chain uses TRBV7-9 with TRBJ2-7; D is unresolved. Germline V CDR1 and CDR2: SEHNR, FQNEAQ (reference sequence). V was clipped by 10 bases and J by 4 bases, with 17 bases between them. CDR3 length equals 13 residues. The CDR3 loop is CATSGDGPYEQYF. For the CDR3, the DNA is TGTGCCACCTCAGGCGATGGACCTTACGAGCAGTACTTC.

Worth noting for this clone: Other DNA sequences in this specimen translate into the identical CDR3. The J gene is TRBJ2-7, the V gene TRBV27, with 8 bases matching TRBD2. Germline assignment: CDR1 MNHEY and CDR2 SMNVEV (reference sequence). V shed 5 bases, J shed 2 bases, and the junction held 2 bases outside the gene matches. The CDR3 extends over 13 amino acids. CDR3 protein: CASSPGLAYEQYF. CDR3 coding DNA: TGTGCCAGCAGTCCGGGACTAGCCTACGAGCAGTACTTC.

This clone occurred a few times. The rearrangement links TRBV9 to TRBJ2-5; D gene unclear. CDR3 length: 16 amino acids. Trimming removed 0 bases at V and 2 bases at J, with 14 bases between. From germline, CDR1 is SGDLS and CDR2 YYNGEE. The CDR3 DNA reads TGTGCCAGCAGCGTAGGGGTCAGGTGGGGTCAAGAGACCCAGTACTTC. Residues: CASSVGVRWGQETQYF.

The CDR3 loop reads CASSPRTGPHEQYF. Written as DNA, the CDR3 is TGTGCCAGCAGTCCTCGGACAGGTCCCCACGAGCAGTACTTC. J is TRBJ2-7 and V is TRBV27; TRBD1 matches 7 bases. Looked up from germline, CDR1 is MNHEY and CDR2 is SMNVEV (reference sequence). The CDR3 loop spans 14 amino acids. J gave up 5 bases and V 5 bases, and 9 bases lay outside the gene matches.

CDR3 bases: TGTGCCAGCGAGGGCCCCTCCTACGAGCAGTACTTC. This encodes CASEGPSYEQYF. The genes are TRBV28 and TRBJ2-7, with TRBD2 as a possible D gene (5 bases). The V gene lost 8 bases and the J gene lost 0 bases, with 8 bases spanning the gap. This CDR3 is 12 amino acids long. CDR1 and CDR2 from the germline V gene are MDHEN and SYDVKM.

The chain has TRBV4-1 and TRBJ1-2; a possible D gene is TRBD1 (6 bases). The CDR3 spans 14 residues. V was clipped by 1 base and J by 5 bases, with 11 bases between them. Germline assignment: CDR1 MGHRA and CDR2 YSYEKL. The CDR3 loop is CASSQVGGGYGYTF. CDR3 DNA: TGCGCCAGCAGCCAAGTCGGGGGCGGTTATGGCTACACCTTC.

CDR3 sequence: CASSPLLTGEAFF. In DNA, the CDR3 is TGTGCCAGCAGCCCTCTGTTAACAGGTGAAGCTTTCTTT. V is TRBV6-5 and J is TRBJ1-1; maybe TRBD1 (5 bases). V lost 6 bases, J lost 7 bases, and 15 bases lay in between. Germline V gene lookup returns CDR1 MNHEY and CDR2 SVGAGI. The length of the CDR3 is 13 residues.

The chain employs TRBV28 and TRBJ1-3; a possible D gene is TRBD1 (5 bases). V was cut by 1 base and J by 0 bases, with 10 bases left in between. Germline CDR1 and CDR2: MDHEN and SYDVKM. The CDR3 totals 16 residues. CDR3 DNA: TGTGCCAGCAGTTTATTCCTGACAGTCTCTGGAAACACCATATATTTT. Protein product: CASSLFLTVSGNTIYF. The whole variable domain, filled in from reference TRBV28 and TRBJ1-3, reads DVKVTQSSRYLVKRTGEKVFLECVQDMDHENMFWYRQDPGLGLRLIYFSYDVKMKEKGDIPEGYSVSREKKERFSLILESASTNQTSMYLCASSLFLTVSGNTIYFGEGSWLTVV.